This entry is about one T cell receptor beta chain. Its target is unknown. Once RNA had been extracted, it was reverse transcribed into cDNA to act as the sequencing template. Using immunoSEQ multiplex PCR, the repertoire was profiled, and TCRdb retains in-frame clones only, with some absent. The table has approximately 160,000 clones, approximately 62% seen once; the top ten hold 14%. These data are taken from a study of CD8+ T cells in alopecia areata. Study context: Tofacitinib ran for 6 to 18 months before 6 months off drug. Broader study findings: Between patients, shared TCR sequences were less clear than in mice. This was possibly due in part to HLA diversity in the patient population. The presence of one nonresponder keeps the tie between baseline CD8+ expansion and response uncertain.

Treatment given: oral pan-JAK inhibitor, 5-10 mg twice daily. V was pared by 3 bases and J by 6 bases, with 9 bases between. This CDR3 has 12 amino acids. Germline loops: CDR1 GTSNPN, CDR2 SVGIG (reference sequence). J is TRBJ2-1 and V is TRBV30; D unclear. The specimen comprised CD4+ T cells sorted from blood, sampled at week 24, from a patient treated with tofacitinib. This receptor was taken from a human donor with alopecia areata. As DNA, the CDR3 is TGTGCCTGGAGCCCAGATCGCAATGAGCAGTTCTTC. This encodes CAWSPDRNEQFF.